Included here is one TCR beta chain sequence, with context. Antigen unknown. Every patient had mismatch repair deficiency by PCR or immunohistochemistry. This entry comes from a study of PD-1 blockade in mismatch repair-deficient tumors. Overall study results and limits: Tumor-resident clones, often undetectable pretreatment in blood, expanded then contracted after pembrolizumab.

This table comes from immunoSEQ multiplex PCR, and its TCRdb copy is limited to in-frame clones, with some not included. The table includes about 39,000 clones, roughly 83% detected once. V shed 5 bases and J shed 3 bases, with 9 bases lying between them. This CDR3 spans 13 amino acids. In germline, CDR1 is MGHRA, CDR2 YSYEKL. The receptor was derived from an adult with mismatch repair-deficient cancer. The sample here was PBMCs, taken roughly 40 weeks after starting pembrolizumab. This chain joins TRBV4-1 and TRBJ2-3; TRBD2 is a possible D gene (5 bases). CDR3 residues: CASSTGWTDTQYF. CDR3 nucleotides: TGCGCCAGCAGCACGGGATGGACAGATACGCAGTATTTT.